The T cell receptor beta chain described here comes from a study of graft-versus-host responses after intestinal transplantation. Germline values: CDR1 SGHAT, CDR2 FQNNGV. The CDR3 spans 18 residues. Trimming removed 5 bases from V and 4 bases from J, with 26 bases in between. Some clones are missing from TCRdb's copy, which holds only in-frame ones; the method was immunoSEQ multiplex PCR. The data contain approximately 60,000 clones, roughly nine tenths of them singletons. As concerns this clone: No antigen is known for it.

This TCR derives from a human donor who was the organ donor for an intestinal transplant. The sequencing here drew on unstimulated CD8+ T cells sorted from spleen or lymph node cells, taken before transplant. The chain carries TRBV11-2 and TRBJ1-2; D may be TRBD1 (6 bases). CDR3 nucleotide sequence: TGTGCCAGCAGCGATCCGACCGGGACACCCCTACGGAGCTATGGCTACACCTTC. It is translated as CASSDPTGTPLRSYGYTF.